Listed below are T cell receptor beta chains from one sample, sequenced in a study of molecular identifiers for immune sequencing clone quantification. TCRdb called the PCR reads again in MiXCR, with one record for every CDR3 protein. The data show some 100,000 distinct CDR3 sequences, with 35% to 40% seen just once and around 3.9% held by the top ten. Specimen: naive CD8+ T cells from blood, with Jurkat cell RNA spiked in. These receptors all stem from a human donor in good health. Some libraries in this study had Jurkat cell RNA spiked in. CDR3s include the opening cysteine and the closing phenylalanine or tryptophan. D genes are given only for firm matches.

d_call,j_call,v_call,cdr3_aa
NA,TRBJ2-5,TRBV28,CASSSPGEYQETQYF
NA,TRBJ2-7,TRBV13,CASSFGGGGGSSAYEQYF
NA,TRBJ2-7,TRBV5-1,CASSLGAGVFSNEQYF
NA,TRBJ2-7,TRBV5-3,CASSWGSRSPYEQYF
NA,TRBJ2-5,TRBV27,CASSPARAETQYF
TRBD2,TRBJ2-1,TRBV5-1,CASSLAVGGPPEQFF
NA,TRBJ1-1,TRBV10-3,CAIWGLSEAFF
NA,TRBJ2-7,TRBV6-6,CASSLGQGVGEQYF
NA,TRBJ2-1,TRBV11-3,CASSLVGTLDEQFF
TRBD2,TRBJ2-7,TRBV5-4,CASSLGWEGEDEQYF
NA,TRBJ2-5,TRBV7-9,CASSERGGQETQYF
NA,TRBJ1-5,TRBV6-2/TRBV6-3,CASSYRGSGQPQHF
TRBD1,TRBJ2-5,TRBV18,CASSPWDSLGQETQYF
NA,TRBJ2-5,TRBV27,CASSPKVARGETQYF
TRBD1,TRBJ2-7,TRBV6-5,CASSYTTGTGDYEQYF
NA,TRBJ2-7,TRBV20-1,CSVTGWGYEQYF
NA,TRBJ1-4,TRBV5-6,CASSRRSGEKLFF
NA,TRBJ2-2,TRBV6-2/TRBV6-3,CASAWNTGERFF
NA,TRBJ2-7,TRBV28,CATSSRQDVFGQYF
NA,TRBJ2-3,TRBV15,CATSFRGTDTQYF
NA,TRBJ2-3,TRBV9,CAGSEGRDSWTDTQYF
NA,TRBJ1-1,TRBV15,CATSRVGFSNTEAFF
NA,TRBJ2-5,TRBV6-1,CASSEEVAGQETQYF
TRBD2,TRBJ2-7,TRBV6-5,CASSEGLAYEQYF
NA,TRBJ2-6,TRBV19,CASRLSGANVLTF
TRBD2,TRBJ2-3,TRBV7-2,CASSLMLSGFTDTQYF
TRBD1,TRBJ2-3,TRBV28,CASIRDSITDTQYF
TRBD2,TRBJ2-1,TRBV3-1,CASSLGGRRSGEQFF
TRBD1,TRBJ2-2,TRBV10-2,CASRIGTGTSGELFF